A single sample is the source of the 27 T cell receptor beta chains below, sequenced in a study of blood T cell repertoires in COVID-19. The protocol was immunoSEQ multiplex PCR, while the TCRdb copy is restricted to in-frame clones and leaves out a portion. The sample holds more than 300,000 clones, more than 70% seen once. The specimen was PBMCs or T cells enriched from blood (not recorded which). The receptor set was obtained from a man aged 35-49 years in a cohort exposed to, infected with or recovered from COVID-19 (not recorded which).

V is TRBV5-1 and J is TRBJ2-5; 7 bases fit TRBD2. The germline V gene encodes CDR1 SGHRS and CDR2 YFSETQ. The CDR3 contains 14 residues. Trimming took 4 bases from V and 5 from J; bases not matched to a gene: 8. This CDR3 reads CASSASGEGETQYF. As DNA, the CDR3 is TGCGCCAGCAGCGCTAGCGGTGAGGGGGAGACCCAGTACTTC.

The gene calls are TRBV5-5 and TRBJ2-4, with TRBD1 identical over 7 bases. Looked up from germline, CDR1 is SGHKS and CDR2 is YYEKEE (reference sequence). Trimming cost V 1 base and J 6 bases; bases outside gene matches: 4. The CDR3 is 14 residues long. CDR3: CASSLRTGLNIQYF. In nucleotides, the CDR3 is TGTGCCAGCAGCTTGCGGACAGGTCTAAACATTCAGTACTTC. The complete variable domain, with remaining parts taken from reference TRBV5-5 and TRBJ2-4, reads DAGVTQSPTHLIKTRGQQVTLRCSPISGHKSVSWYQQVLGQGPQFIFQYYEKEERGRGNFPDRFSARQFPNYSSELNVNALLLGDSALYLCASSLRTGLNIQYFGAGTRLSVL.

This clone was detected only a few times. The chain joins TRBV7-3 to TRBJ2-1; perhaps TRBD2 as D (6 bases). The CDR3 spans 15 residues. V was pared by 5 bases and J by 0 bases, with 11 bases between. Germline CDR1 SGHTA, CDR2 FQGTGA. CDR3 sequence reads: CASSPNSGSYNEQFF. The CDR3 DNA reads TGTGCCAGCAGCCCAAATAGCGGCTCCTACAATGAGCAGTTCTTC.

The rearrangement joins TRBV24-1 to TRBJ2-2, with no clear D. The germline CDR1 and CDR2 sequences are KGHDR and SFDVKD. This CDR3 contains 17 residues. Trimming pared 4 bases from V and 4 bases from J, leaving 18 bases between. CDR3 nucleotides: TGTGCCACCAGTGACCGTTCCCTAGGATTCGGCACCGGGGAGCTGTTTTTT. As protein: CATSDRSLGFGTGELFF.

CDR3 coding DNA: TGCGCCAGCAGCTCGGGACAGGGGAAATACGAGCAGTACTTC. This encodes CASSSGQGKYEQYF. V usage is TRBV5-1 and J usage is TRBJ2-7, with 10 bases lining up with TRBD1. J gave up 4 bases and V 3 bases, and 4 bases lay outside the gene matches. The CDR3 length is 14 residues. The germline V gene has CDR1 SGHRS and CDR2 YFSETQ.

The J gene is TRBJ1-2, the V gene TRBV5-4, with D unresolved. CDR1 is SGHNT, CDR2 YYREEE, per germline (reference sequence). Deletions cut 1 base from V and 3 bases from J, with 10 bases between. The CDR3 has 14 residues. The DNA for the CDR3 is TGTGCCAGCAGCTTGTCCGGGAATCACTATGGCTACACCTTC. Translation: CASSLSGNHYGYTF.

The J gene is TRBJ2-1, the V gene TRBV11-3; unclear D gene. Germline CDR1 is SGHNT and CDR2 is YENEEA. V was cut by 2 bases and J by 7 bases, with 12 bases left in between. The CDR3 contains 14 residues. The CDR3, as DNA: TGTGCCAGCAGCTTATTCCACGGAGAGAATGAGCAGTTCTTC. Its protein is CASSLFHGENEQFF.

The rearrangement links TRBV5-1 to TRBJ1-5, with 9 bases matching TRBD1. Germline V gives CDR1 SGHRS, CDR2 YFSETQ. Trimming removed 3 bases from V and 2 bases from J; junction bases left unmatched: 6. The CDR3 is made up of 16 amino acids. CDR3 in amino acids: CASSWGQGGGNQPQHF. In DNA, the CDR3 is TGCGCCAGCAGCTGGGGACAGGGTGGGGGCAATCAGCCCCAGCATTTT.

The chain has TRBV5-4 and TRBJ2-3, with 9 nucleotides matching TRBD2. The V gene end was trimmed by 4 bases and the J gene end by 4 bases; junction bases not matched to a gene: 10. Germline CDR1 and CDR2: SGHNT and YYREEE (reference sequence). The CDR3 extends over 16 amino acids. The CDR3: CASSRPGAGGSDTQYF. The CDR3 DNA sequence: TGTGCCAGCAGCCGGCCTGGAGCGGGAGGTTCAGATACGCAGTATTTT. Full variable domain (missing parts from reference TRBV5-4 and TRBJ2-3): ETGVTQSPTHLIKTRGQQVTLRCSSQSGHNTVSWYQQALGQGPQFIFQYYREEENGRGNFPPRFSGLQFPNYSSELNVNALELDDSALYLCASSRPGAGGSDTQYFGPGTRLTVL.

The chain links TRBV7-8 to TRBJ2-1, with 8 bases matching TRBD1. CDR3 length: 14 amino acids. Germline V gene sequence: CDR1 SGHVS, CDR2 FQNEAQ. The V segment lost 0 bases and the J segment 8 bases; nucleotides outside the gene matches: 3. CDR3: CASSLAPGGYEQFF. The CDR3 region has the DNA TGTGCCAGCAGCTTAGCCCCAGGGGGCTATGAGCAGTTCTTC.

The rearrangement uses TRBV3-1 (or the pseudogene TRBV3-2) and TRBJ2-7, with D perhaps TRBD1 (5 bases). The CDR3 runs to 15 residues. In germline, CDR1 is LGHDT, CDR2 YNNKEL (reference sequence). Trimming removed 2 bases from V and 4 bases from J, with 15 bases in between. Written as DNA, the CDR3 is TGTGCCAGCAGCCAAACCCCGATCCCAGGGTACGAGCAGTACTTC. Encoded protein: CASSQTPIPGYEQYF.

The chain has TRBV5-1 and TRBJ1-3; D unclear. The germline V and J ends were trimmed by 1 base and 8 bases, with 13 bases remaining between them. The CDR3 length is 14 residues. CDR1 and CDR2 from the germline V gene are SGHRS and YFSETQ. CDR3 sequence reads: CASSLQGGKDTIYF. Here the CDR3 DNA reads TGCGCCAGCAGCTTGCAAGGAGGAAAAGACACCATATATTTT.

CDR3 in amino acids: CASTPGTSGRGDEQYF. CDR3 nucleotide sequence: TGCGCCAGCACCCCCGGGACTAGCGGGAGAGGTGACGAGCAGTACTTC. This rearrangement joins TRBV5-1 to TRBJ2-7; TRBD2 matches at 14 bases. Germline lookup yields CDR1 SGHRS and CDR2 YFSETQ. This CDR3 has 16 amino acids. After removal of 6 bases from V and 5 bases from J, the junction contained 10 bases not matched to a gene. Variable domain in full (rest from reference TRBV5-1 and TRBJ2-7): KAGVTQTPRYLIKTRGQQVTLSCSPISGHRSVSWYQQTPGQGLQFLFEYFSETQRNKGNFPGRFSGRQFSNSRSEMNVSTLELGDSALYLCASTPGTSGRGDEQYFGPGTRLTVT.

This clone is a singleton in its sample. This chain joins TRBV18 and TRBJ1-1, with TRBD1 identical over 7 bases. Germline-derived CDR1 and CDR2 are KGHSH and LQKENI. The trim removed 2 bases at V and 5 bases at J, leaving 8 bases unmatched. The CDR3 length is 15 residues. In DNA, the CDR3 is TGTGCCAGCTCACCATTGGAGGGGGCGCAGACTGAAGCTTTCTTT. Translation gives CASSPLEGAQTEAFF.

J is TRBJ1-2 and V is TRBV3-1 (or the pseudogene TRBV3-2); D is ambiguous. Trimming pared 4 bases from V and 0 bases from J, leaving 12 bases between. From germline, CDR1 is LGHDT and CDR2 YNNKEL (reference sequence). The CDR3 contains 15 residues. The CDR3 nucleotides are TGTGCCAGCAGCCTAACCGGTACTCCTAACTATGGCTACACCTTC. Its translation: CASSLTGTPNYGYTF.

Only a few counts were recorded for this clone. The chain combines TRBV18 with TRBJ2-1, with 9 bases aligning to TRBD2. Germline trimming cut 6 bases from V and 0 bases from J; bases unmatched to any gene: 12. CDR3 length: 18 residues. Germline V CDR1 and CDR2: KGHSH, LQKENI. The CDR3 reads CASSRKTIAGDSYNEQFF. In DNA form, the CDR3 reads TGTGCCAGCTCGAGGAAGACTATAGCGGGGGACTCCTACAATGAGCAGTTCTTC.

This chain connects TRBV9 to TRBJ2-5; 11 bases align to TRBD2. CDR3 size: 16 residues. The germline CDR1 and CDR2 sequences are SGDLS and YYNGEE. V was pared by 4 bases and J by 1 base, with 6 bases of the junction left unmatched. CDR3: CASSRSSGRSQETQYF. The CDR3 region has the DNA TGTGCCAGCAGCCGGTCTAGCGGGAGGTCCCAAGAGACCCAGTACTTC. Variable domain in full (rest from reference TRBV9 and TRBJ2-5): DSGVTQTPKHLITATGQRVTLRCSPRSGDLSVYWYQQSLDQGLQFLIQYYNGEERAKGNILERFSAQQFPDLHSELNLSSLELGDSALYFCASSRSSGRSQETQYFGPGTRLLVL.

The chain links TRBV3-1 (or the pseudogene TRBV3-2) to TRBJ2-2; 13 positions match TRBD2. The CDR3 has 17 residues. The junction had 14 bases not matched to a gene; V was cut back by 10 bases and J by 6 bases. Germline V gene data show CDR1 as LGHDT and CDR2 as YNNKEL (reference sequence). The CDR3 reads CAITLGLAGFQAGELFF. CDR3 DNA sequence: TGTGCCATCACTCTGGGACTAGCGGGATTTCAGGCCGGGGAGCTGTTTTTT.

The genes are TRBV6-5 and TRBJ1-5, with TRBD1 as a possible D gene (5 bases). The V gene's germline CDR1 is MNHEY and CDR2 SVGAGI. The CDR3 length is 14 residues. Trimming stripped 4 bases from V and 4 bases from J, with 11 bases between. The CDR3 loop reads CASSFKGSNQPQHF. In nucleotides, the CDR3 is TGTGCCAGCAGTTTTAAGGGGTCAAATCAGCCCCAGCATTTT.

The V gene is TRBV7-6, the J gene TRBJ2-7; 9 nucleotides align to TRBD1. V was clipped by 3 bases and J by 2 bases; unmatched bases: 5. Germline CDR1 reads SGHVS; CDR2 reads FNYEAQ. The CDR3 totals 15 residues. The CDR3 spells CASSFGQGLTYEQYF. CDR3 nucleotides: TGTGCCAGCAGCTTCGGACAGGGGCTTACCTACGAGCAGTACTTC. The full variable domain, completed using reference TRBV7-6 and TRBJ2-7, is GAGVSQSPRYKVTKRGQDVALRCDPISGHVSLYWYRQALGQGPEFLTYFNYEAQQDKSGLPNDRFSAERPEGSISTLTIQRTEQRDSAMYRCASSFGQGLTYEQYFGPGTRLTVT.

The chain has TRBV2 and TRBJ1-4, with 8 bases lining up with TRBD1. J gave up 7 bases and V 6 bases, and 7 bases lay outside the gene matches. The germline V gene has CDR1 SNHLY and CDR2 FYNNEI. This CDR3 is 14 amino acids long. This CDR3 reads CASRAGGASEKLFF. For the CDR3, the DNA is TGTGCCAGCAGGGCAGGGGGCGCGAGTGAAAAACTGTTTTTT.

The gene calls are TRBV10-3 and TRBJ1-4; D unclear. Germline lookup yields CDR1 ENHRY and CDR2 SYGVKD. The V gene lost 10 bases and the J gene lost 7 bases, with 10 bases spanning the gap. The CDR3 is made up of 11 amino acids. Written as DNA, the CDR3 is TGTGCCACCCAGGAGGGTGAAAAACTGTTTTTT. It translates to CATQEGEKLFF.

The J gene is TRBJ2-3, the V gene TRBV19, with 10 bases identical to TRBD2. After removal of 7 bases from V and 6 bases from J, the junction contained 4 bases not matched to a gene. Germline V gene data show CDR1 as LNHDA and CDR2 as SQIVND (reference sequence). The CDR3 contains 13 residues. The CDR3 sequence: CASIKREGDTQYF. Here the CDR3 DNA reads TGTGCCAGTATCAAGCGGGAGGGTGATACGCAGTATTTT.

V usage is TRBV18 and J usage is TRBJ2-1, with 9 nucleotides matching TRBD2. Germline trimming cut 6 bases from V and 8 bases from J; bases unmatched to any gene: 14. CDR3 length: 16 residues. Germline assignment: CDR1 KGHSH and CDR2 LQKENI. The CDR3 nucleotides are TGTGCCAGCTCTCAAGGGGGGACTAGCACGGGCTATGAGCAGTTCTTC. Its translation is CASSQGGTSTGYEQFF.

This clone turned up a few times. The CDR3 DNA reads TGTGCCAGCAGGGCGGGACAGGGGGCATCAAAACTGTTTTTT. Protein product: CASRAGQGASKLFF. This chain connects TRBV6-5 to TRBJ1-4, with 12 nucleotides matching TRBD1. The CDR3 runs to 14 residues. From germline, CDR1 is MNHEY and CDR2 SVGAGI. After removal of 6 bases from V and 10 bases from J, the junction contained 6 bases not matched to a gene.

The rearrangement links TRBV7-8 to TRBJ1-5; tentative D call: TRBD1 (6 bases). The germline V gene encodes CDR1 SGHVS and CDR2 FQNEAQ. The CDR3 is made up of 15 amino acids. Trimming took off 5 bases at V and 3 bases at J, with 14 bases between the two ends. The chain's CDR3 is CASSPVGAFNQPQHF. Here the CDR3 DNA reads TGTGCCAGCAGCCCCGTGGGGGCCTTCAATCAGCCCCAGCATTTT.

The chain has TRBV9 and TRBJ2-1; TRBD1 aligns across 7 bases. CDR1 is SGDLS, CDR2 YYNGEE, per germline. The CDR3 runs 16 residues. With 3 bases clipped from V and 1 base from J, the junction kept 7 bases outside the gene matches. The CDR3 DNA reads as TGTGCCAGCAGCGCTACAGGGGCACCTTCCTACAATGAGCAGTTCTTC. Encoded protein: CASSATGAPSYNEQFF.